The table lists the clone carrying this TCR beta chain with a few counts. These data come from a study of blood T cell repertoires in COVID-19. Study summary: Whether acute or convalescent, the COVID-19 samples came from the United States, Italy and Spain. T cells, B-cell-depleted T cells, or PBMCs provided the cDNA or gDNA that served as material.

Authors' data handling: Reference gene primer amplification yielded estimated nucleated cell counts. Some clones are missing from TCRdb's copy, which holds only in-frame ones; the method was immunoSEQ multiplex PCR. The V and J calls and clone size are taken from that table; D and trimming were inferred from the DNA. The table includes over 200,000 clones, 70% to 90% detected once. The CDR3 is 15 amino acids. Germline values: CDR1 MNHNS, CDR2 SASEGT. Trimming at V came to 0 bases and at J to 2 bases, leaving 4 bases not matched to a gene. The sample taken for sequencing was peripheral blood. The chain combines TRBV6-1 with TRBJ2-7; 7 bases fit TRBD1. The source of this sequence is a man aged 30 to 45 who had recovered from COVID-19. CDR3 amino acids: CASSEASGQPYEQYF. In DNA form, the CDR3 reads TGTGCCAGCAGTGAAGCGTCGGGACAGCCCTACGAGCAGTACTTC.